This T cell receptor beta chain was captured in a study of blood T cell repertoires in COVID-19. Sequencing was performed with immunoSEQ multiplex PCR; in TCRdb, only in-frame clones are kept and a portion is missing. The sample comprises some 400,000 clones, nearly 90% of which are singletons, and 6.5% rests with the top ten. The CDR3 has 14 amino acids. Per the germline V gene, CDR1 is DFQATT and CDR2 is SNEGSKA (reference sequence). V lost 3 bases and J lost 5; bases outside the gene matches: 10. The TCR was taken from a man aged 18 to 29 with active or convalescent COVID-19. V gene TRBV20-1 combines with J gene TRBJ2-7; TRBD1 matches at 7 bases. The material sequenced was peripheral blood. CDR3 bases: TGCAGTGCTAGTTCACCCGAAGGGGGCCACGAGCAGTACTTC. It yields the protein CSASSPEGGHEQYF.